The subject of this entry is one T cell receptor (beta chain). Its antigen remains unidentified. The sample belongs to a study of monozygotic twins with inflammatory bowel disease. Findings and limits, study-wide: Repertoire similarity did not differ between concordant and discordant twins, possibly owing to limited power. Resolution of different T cell subtypes was not achieved.

Each of TCRalpha and TCRbeta cDNA went through two nested PCRs, lasting approximately 17 and 9 cycles. TCRdb reanalyzed the 5' RACE reads and collapses them to one entry per CDR3 protein, without DNA. This listing includes approximately 390,000 distinct CDR3 sequences. The germline CDR1 and CDR2 sequences are SGHTA and FQGTGA. The CDR3 covers 18 residues. The receptor comes from a human donor with ulcerative colitis or Crohn's disease, or a healthy co-twin of an affected twin (not recorded which). This chain uses TRBV7-3 with TRBJ2-2; TCRdb lists TRBD2, though no DNA is available to test this call. The sequenced material came from blood. The CDR3: CASSFPPRSGSNTGELFF.